This T cell receptor (beta chain) emerged from a study of blood T cell repertoires in COVID-19. Germline-derived CDR1 and CDR2 are SEHNR and FQNEAQ (reference sequence). The ends were cut back, 1 base at V and 6 bases at J, with 13 bases in the middle. CDR3 size: 14 residues. Per the study methods: From reference gene primer amplification, estimates of nucleated cell counts were derived. Using immunoSEQ multiplex PCR, the repertoire was profiled, and TCRdb retains in-frame clones only, with some absent. D and trimming were read from the DNA, whereas the V and J calls and clone size are those reported in that table. The sample has over 90,000 clones; approximately 78% are singletons.

Sequenced material: peripheral blood. This TCR came from a man aged 50-59 years with active or convalescent COVID-19. The chain is built from TRBV7-9 and TRBJ2-7, with a possible D match to TRBD2 (7 bases). CDR3 protein: CASSLEAGAVEQYF. Written as DNA, the CDR3 is TGTGCCAGCAGCTTAGAGGCGGGGGCGGTCGAGCAGTACTTC. Looking up the rest from reference TRBV7-9 and TRBJ2-7 gives the full variable domain: DTGVSQNPRHKITKRGQNVTFRCDPISEHNRLYWYRQTLGQGPEFLTYFQNEAQLEKSRLLSDRFSAERPKGSFSTLEIQRTEQGDSAMYLCASSLEAGAVEQYFGPGTRLTVT.